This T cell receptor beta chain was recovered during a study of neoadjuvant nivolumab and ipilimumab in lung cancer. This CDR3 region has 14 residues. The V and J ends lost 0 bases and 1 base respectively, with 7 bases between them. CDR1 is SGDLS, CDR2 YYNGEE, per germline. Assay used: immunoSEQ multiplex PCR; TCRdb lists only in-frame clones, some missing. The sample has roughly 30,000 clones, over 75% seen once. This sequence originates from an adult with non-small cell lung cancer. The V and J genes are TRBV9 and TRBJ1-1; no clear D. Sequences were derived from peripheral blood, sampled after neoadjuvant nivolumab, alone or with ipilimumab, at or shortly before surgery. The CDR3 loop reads CASSVGWQNTEAFF. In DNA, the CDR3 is TGTGCCAGCAGCGTAGGTTGGCAGAACACTGAAGCTTTCTTT. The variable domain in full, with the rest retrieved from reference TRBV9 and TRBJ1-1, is DSGVTQTPKHLITATGQRVTLRCSPRSGDLSVYWYQQSLDQGLQFLIQYYNGEERAKGNILERFSAQQFPDLHSELNLSSLELGDSALYFCASSVGWQNTEAFFGQGTRLTVV.